This TCR beta chain was recorded in a study of vaccination and CD4 T cells after COVID-19. Study details: Samples were collected from a few convalescent patients on day 14 and on days 161 to 241 after vaccination.

Sample time point: late sampling 161 to 241 days after vaccination in a few convalescent patients. The treatment denotes: roughly 10-day PBMC culture with coronavirus spike peptide pools or control peptides (ViraFEST assay). With peptide pools, ViraFEST first expanded antigen-specific T cells and afterwards sequenced their TCRs. The Oncomine TCR Beta short-read assay sequenced DNA from cultured CD4+ T cells. Using its own MiXCR run on the PCR reads, TCRdb lists one record per CDR3 protein. The top ten clones hold 3.5% to 5% of a sample with 20,000 or so distinct CDR3 sequences, around 42% of them seen once. V lost 6 bases, J lost 5 bases, and 8 bases lay in between. Germline CDR1 and CDR2: SGHVS and FQNEAQ. The CDR3 spans 11 residues. This clonotype was observed once. Its antigen remains unknown.

The material sequenced was CD4+ T cells from blood, cultured in vitro, taken about 7 months after SARS-CoV-2 vaccination. The chain joins TRBV7-8 to TRBJ2-7; D is perhaps TRBD1 (5 bases). This receptor was identified in a human donor who had recovered from COVID-19. The CDR3 loop is CASRGRNEQYF. In DNA, the CDR3 is TGTGCCAGCAGGGGGCGCAACGAGCAGTACTTC.